Listed below are T cell receptor beta chains from one sample, sequenced in a study of cytomegalovirus exposure and HLA in healthy donors. Sequencing used immunoSEQ multiplex PCR; TCRdb keeps in-frame clones, though not all of them. The repertoire holds under 130,000 clones, with less than 80% as singletons. Sequencing input: PBMCs. The receptors shown here come from a man aged 25 to 40 in good health and CMV-seropositive. Both conserved end residues are part of each CDR3. A D gene is named only where the DNA matches it firmly. Size is omitted from some rows. Given values are once, few, many or a class for expanded clones.

j_gene | v_gene | abundance | d_gene | CDR3nt | CDR3aa
TRBJ1-1 | TRBV19 | . | . | TGTGCCAGCTCAGTGTTAATGAACACTGAAGCTTTCTTT | CASSVLMNTEAFF
TRBJ1-6 | TRBV6-1 | few | . | TGTGCCAGCAGTGAAGCGGGAGGCTCACCCCTCCACTTT | CASSEAGGSPLHF
TRBJ2-3 | TRBV7-3 | . | TRBD2 | TGTGCCAGCAGCCCAATGGGGGGGGACACAGATACGCAGTATTTT | CASSPMGGDTDTQYF
TRBJ1-2 | TRBV6-6 | once | . | TGTGCCAGCAGGTGGCACAGGGTGGAAGGCTACACCTTC | CASRWHRVEGYTF
TRBJ1-3 | TRBV2 | . | . | TGTGCCAGCAGTGCTACAGGGACGATCGGAAACACCATATATTTT | CASSATGTIGNTIYF
TRBJ2-5 | TRBV5-1 | . | TRBD2 | TGCGCCAGCAGTTTTGGACTAGCGGGGGGTGAGACCCAGTACTTC | CASSFGLAGGETQYF
TRBJ1-6 | TRBV5-1 | . | . | TGCGCCAGCAGTTTGGTCCCGGGGGATTCACCCCTCCACTTT | CASSLVPGDSPLHF
TRBJ2-5 | TRBV6-6 | once | . | TGTGCCAGCCTCCCGGGACTCCACCAAGAGACCCAGTACTTC | CASLPGLHQETQYF
TRBJ2-5 | TRBV18 | . | TRBD2 | TGTGCCAGCTCACCACGCGGCGGGGGGGCCGGGGAGACCCAGTACTTC | CASSPRGGGAGETQYF
TRBJ2-3 | TRBV27 | . | . | TGTGCCAGCAGTTTCACCACTAGCACAGATACGCAGTATTTT | CASSFTTSTDTQYF
TRBJ2-3 | TRBV11-1 | once | TRBD1 | TGTGCCAGCAGCAGCCGGGACAGGGCCAAAGATACGCAGTATTTT | CASSSRDRAKDTQYF
TRBJ2-3 | TRBV7-9 | few | TRBD2 | TGTGCCAGCAGCTCAAGGTGGGCGGGGGGGCTTAGGGGAACAGATACGCAGTATTTT | CASSSRWAGGLRGTDTQYF
TRBJ2-7 | TRBV4-1 | . | TRBD1 | TGCGCCAGCAGCCACCTTAGGACAGGGTTGGGCGAGCAGTACTTC | CASSHLRTGLGEQYF
TRBJ1-6 | TRBV25-1 | . | TRBD1 | TGTGCCAGCAGGGTCGGAACAGGGGGCCCCAATTCACCCCTCCACTTT | CASRVGTGGPNSPLHF
TRBJ1-2 | TRBV15 | . | . | TGTGCCACCAGCAGAGGGGCAGGGAGGAACTATGGCTACACCTTC | CATSRGAGRNYGYTF
TRBJ1-1 | TRBV7-8 | few | . | TGTGCCAGCAGCACCCTTCTCCGGGACACTGAAGCTTTCTTT | CASSTLLRDTEAFF
TRBJ2-1 | TRBV9 | . | TRBD2 | TGTGCCAGCACCCACCCGGGACTAGCGCCCAATGAGCAGTTCTTC | CASTHPGLAPNEQFF
TRBJ2-7 | TRBV19 | few | TRBD1 | TGTGCCAGTAGCCCGGGACAGGGGGTTGACGCCTACGAGCAGTACTTC | CASSPGQGVDAYEQYF
TRBJ1-1 | TRBV14 | . | TRBD1 | TGTGCCAGCAACCCGGGACAGCCAAACACTGAAGCTTTCTTT | CASNPGQPNTEAFF
TRBJ2-7 | TRBV7-6 | . | TRBD2 | TGTGCCAGCAGCGACCAGGGACTAGCGGGGGGAATGATTTACGAGCAGTACTTC | CASSDQGLAGGMIYEQYF
TRBJ2-3 | TRBV9 | few | . | TGTGCCAGCAGCGTAGAATCCAGGGGAGATACGCAGTATTTT | CASSVESRGDTQYF
TRBJ2-7 | TRBV6-5 | . | . | TGTGCCAGCAGTGCAGTCTTTAGCAACGACGAGCAGTACTTC | CASSAVFSNDEQYF
TRBJ2-7 | TRBV27 | . | . | TGTGCCAGCAGGTCCCAGTCAATCTACGAGCAGTACTTC | CASRSQSIYEQYF
TRBJ2-1 | TRBV7-8 | . | . | TGTGCAACAAGTGGGGGCGGTGAGCAGTTCTTC | CATSGGGEQFF
TRBJ1-5 | TRBV2 | . | . | TGTGCCTCCCGTGGGACAATTCCGAATCAGCCCCAGCATTTT | CASRGTIPNQPQHF
TRBJ2-2 | TRBV12-2 | few | . | TGTGCAAGTCGCTCCCCGCCGACAGCGCGGGACCGGGGAGCTGTTTTT | CASRSPPTARDRGAVF
TRBJ2-4 | TRBV11-3 | . | . | TGTGCCAGCAGCCGAGGGGCCAAAAACATTCAGTACTTC | CASSRGAKNIQYF
TRBJ2-3 | TRBV5-6 | . | TRBD2 | TGTGCCAGCAGCTTGACTAGCGGGGGTGCAGATACGCAGTATTTT | CASSLTSGGADTQYF
TRBJ1-2 | TRBV10-3 | . | . | TGTGCCATCAGTGATTCAGGGCTTAACTATGGCTACACCTTC | CAISDSGLNYGYTF
TRBJ1-1 | TRBV29-1 | few | TRBD1 | TGCAGCGCCGACGGGACAGGGGTTGAAGCTTTCTTT | CSADGTGVEAFF
TRBJ1-1 | TRBV6-4 | . | . | TGTGCCAGCAGTGAAACGGGGGGGCCAGCTTTCTTT | CASSETGGPAFF
TRBJ1-2 | TRBV19 | few | . | TGTGCCAGTAGGCCTTCTCGGGACATTTTAAAGGGCTACACCTTC | CASRPSRDILKGYTF
TRBJ1-5 | TRBV2 | few | . | TGTGCCAGCAGTGCTGCACAGGTCTATCAGCCCCAGCATTTT | CASSAAQVYQPQHF
TRBJ1-2 | TRBV30 | . | . | TGTGCCTGGAGCCAACAAAACTATGGCTACACCTTC | CAWSQQNYGYTF
TRBJ2-3 | TRBV5-1 | . | . | TGCGCCAGCTTGGGCGGAGGGAGCACAGATACGCAGTATTTT | CASLGGGSTDTQYF
TRBJ1-1 | TRBV14 | . | . | TGTGCCAGCAGCCAAGGACAGGCCTTGAACACTGAAGCTTTCTTT | CASSQGQALNTEAFF
TRBJ2-3 | TRBV10-2 | . | . | TGCGCCAGCAGTGGGGGGAGGATAGAGACAGATACGCAGTATTTT | CASSGGRIETDTQYF
TRBJ2-7 | TRBV5-1 | once | TRBD1 | TGCGCCAGCAGCTTGGCTGGGACAGGGATAAACGAGCAGTACTTC | CASSLAGTGINEQYF
TRBJ1-1 | TRBV10-1 | . | . | TGCGCCAGCAGGGCACAGGAGAACACTGAAGCTTTCTTT | CASRAQENTEAFF
TRBJ2-7 | TRBV5-1 | few | TRBD1 | TGCGCCAGCAGCTTGGCCGGACAGGGCTCCTACGAGCAGTACTTC | CASSLAGQGSYEQYF
TRBJ1-4 | TRBV5-4 | . | TRBD1 | TGTGCCAGCAGCCCCGGGACAGGCCAACAAAATGAAAAACTGTTTTTT | CASSPGTGQQNEKLFF
TRBJ2-7 | TRBV10-3 | . | TRBD2 | TGTGCCATCAGTGAGTCTAGCGGGGGGGCCTACTACGAGCAGTACTTC | CAISESSGGAYYEQYF
TRBJ2-7 | TRBV10-3 | . | TRBD1 | TGTGCCGTCGGACAGGGGGCGATCGAGCAGTACTTC | CAVGQGAIEQYF
TRBJ2-3 | TRBV9 | . | TRBD2 | TGTGCCAGCAGCACGAGCTCTAGCGGGGGGGGCTTAGATACGCAGTATTTT | CASSTSSSGGGLDTQYF
TRBJ1-4 | TRBV5-4 | . | . | TGTGCCAGCAGCTCGAACCTAGGCACTAATGAAAAACTGTTTTTT | CASSSNLGTNEKLFF
TRBJ2-2 | TRBV7-9 | . | TRBD2 | TGTGCCAGCAGCTTTCCACATCTAGCGGGGGGGCGAAACACCGGGGAGCTGTTTTTT | CASSFPHLAGGRNTGELFF
TRBJ1-4 | TRBV5-1 | few | . | TGCGCCAGCAGGTTCCCCGGTGCAACTAATGAAAAACTGTTTTTT | CASRFPGATNEKLFF
TRBJ2-1 | TRBV5-1 | . | TRBD2 | TGCGCCAGCAGCTTGGGGAAGTACCTAGCGGGGGCGGGGAATGAGCAGTTCTTC | CASSLGKYLAGAGNEQFF
TRBJ2-7 | TRBV5-1 | . | TRBD1 | TGCGCCAGCACCCGGGGGGACAGGGATTCCTACGAGCAGTACTTC | CASTRGDRDSYEQYF
TRBJ1-1 | TRBV19 | . | TRBD1 | TGTGCCAGTAGTTGGGGACAGGGGAACACTGAAGCTTTCTTT | CASSWGQGNTEAFF
TRBJ2-1 | TRBV9 | . | . | TGTGCCAGCAGCCCCCGGACTTACTTAAGCTCCTACAATGAGCAGTTCTTC | CASSPRTYLSSYNEQFF